What follows is one TCR beta chain and its context. The sample holds a few counts of this clonotype. There is no known antigen for this receptor. Per-base quality was not reported, and no clone a single base away is much larger than it. The entry originates in a study of T-cell reconstitution after alpha-beta-depleted transplantation in children listed by TCRdb under 2016. Background for the entire study: The study quantitatively tracked T-cell immune reconstitution after TCRalphabeta/CD19-depleted allogeneic hematopoietic cell transplantation in children using TCR repertoire profiling. Overall study outcomes, separate from this receptor: The frequencies of hyperexpanded clones fell over the following months, and after one year, T-cell counts and TCRbeta diversity were mostly attributed to newly produced T cells. The apparently early recovery of alphabetaT-cell counts about two months after transplant reportedly depended on only several hundred rapidly expanded clones that came from non-depleted graft cells. In some patients, the high TCRbeta diversity seen at day 60 was put down to recipient T cells and intrathymic progenitors that had survived conditioning.

Measured from the cysteine to the phenylalanine, the CDR3 is 14 residues long. CDR3 DNA is the only sequence kept; it has 42 bases, read in frame from the first base. CDR1 and CDR2, looked up from the germline V gene, are SGHRS and YFSETQ. V loses 6 bases of germline sequence and J loses 0 bases, and the interval between the two ends is 12 bases. The library was obtained by PCR. Sequenced on an Illumina HiSeq 2500. Molecular barcoding was employed in the preparation of TCR libraries, with unique molecular identifiers being used to normalize TCRbeta repertoire quantification. Through fastp at Q25 and MiXCR, TCRdb rebuilt clones from the public reads, retaining in-frame beta chains. All rows with the same CDR3 protein become a single entry with the most common DNA and genes. The sample has 300,000 or so distinct CDR3 sequences on record, around 25% of them singletons. The biggest ten clones account for 9.5% to 12% of the sample.

In the paper's terms, the treatment or condition label means: allogeneic hematopoietic cell transplantation with graft depleted of TCRalphabeta T cells and CD19 B cells. The transplant recipients were children given TCRalphabeta/CD19-depleted allogeneic hematopoietic cell grafts. This clonotype originated in a male patient aged 10 to 17 who had a stem cell transplant for acute lymphoblastic leukemia, so the T cells may come from the graft donor. This sequence uses TRBV5-1 and TRBJ1-1; a weak D assignment points to TRBD1 (5 bases agree). The sample was PBMCs, mostly from graft donor cells, taken 180 days after TCRalphabeta/CD19-depleted stem cell transplant. CDR3 reads: CASNGAGMNTEAFF. The bases are TGCGCCAGCAATGGGGCAGGGATGAACACTGAAGCTTTCTTT.